The sequence of this TCR beta chain was determined in a study of cytomegalovirus exposure and HLA in healthy donors. The study ran its PCR with 60 Vbeta and 13 Jbeta primers. TCRdb's table, derived via immunoSEQ multiplex PCR, lists solely in-frame clones and lacks some. Among 80,000 to 100,000 clones listed, approximately 80% were seen once. On this clone: Its matching antigen is unknown.

Trimming removed 4 bases at V and 5 bases at J, with 15 bases between. CDR3 length equals 14 residues. In germline, CDR1 is MNHNS, CDR2 SASEGT. Findings of the study overall: An Asian-associated ancestry cluster reportedly showed fewer N-insertions than the roughly 670-donor mean in a later analysis.

The chain recombines TRBV6-1 with TRBJ2-7, with TRBD2 as a possible D gene (5 bases). The sequence came from a female donor in good health and CMV-seropositive. Sequenced input: PBMCs. CDR3 amino acids: CASSVQAAFNEQYF. The DNA of the CDR3 is TGTGCCAGCAGTGTTCAAGCGGCCTTCAACGAGCAGTACTTC.